The 20 T cell receptor beta chains presented below share a single source sample, sequenced in a study of T cells after yellow fever vaccination. Via MiXCR, TCRdb re-called the 5' RACE reads, giving one row per CDR3 protein. The sample has about 300,000 distinct CDR3 sequences, about 4% seen once. This sample comprised PBMCs, obtained 5 days after the yellow fever booster vaccination. These receptors all stem from a man between 18 and 29 years old who received the YFV17D yellow fever vaccine.

There are many counts of this clonotype. This rearrangement joins TRBV20-1 to TRBJ2-4, with TRBD2 matching 8 bases. This CDR3 has 17 residues. CDR1 is DFQATT and CDR2 is SNEGSKA in the germline V gene (reference sequence). The V segment lost 4 bases and the J segment 0 bases; nucleotides outside the gene matches: 11. As DNA, the CDR3 is TGCAGTGCTAAGATAGCGGGAACCAAACTAGCCAAAAACATTCAGTACTTC. It yields the protein CSAKIAGTKLAKNIQYF.

The chain links TRBV7-6 to TRBJ2-3; 9 nucleotides match TRBD2. V lost 5 bases, J lost 6 bases, and 15 bases stayed unmatched. There are 17 residues in the CDR3. The germline gives CDR1 SGHVS, CDR2 FNYEAQ. The CDR3 bases are TGTGCCAGCAGCGCTAGGCCTGCGGGGGGGCCTTCGGATACGCAGTATTTT. It specifies CASSARPAGGPSDTQYF.

In its sample, this clonotype was seen many times. The chain recombines TRBV28 with TRBJ2-4; D not certain. Germline V gene sequence: CDR1 MDHEN, CDR2 SYDVKM. CDR3 length: 15 residues. Trimming left V 4 bases short and J 2 bases short, with 12 bases between. CDR3 nucleotides: TGTGCCAGCAGTTCAATGACCGGGCCCAAAAACATTCAGTACTTC. Amino acid sequence: CASSSMTGPKNIQYF.

This clonotype occurred a few times. This chain links TRBV4-1 with TRBJ2-2; D may be TRBD2 (6 bases). The germline V gene has CDR1 MGHRA and CDR2 YSYEKL. Deletions cut 1 base from V and 0 bases from J, with 21 bases between. This CDR3 contains 20 residues. The CDR3 is CASSQVLGGLLTANTGELFF. Here the CDR3 DNA reads TGCGCCAGCAGCCAAGTTCTTGGAGGGCTTTTAACCGCGAACACCGGGGAGCTGTTTTTT.

This rearrangement joins TRBV12-3 or TRBV12-4 to TRBJ2-2; 9 bases match TRBD2. The ends lost 7 bases at V and 7 bases at J; junction bases unmatched: 7. The CDR3 is 14 residues long. The CDR3 sequence is CASIAGGIGGELFF. CDR3 DNA sequence: TGTGCCAGCATCGCGGGGGGGATAGGCGGGGAGCTGTTTTTT.

The table lists this clonotype with many counts. CDR3 nucleotides: TGCGCCAGCAGCATGAGGACAGAAAACACCGGGGAGCTGTTTTTT. Translation gives CASSMRTENTGELFF. V gene TRBV5-1 combines with J gene TRBJ2-2; D is possibly TRBD1 (6 bases). There are 15 residues in the CDR3. The V gene lost 4 bases and the J gene lost 2 bases, with 12 bases spanning the gap. Germline V lookup: CDR1 SGHRS, CDR2 YFSETQ.

The rearrangement uses TRBV7-2 and TRBJ2-1; D assignment may be TRBD1 or TRBD2 (6 bases each). Germline V gene sequence: CDR1 SGHTA, CDR2 FQGNSA. This CDR3 contains 18 residues. The V end was cut by 4 bases, the J end by 6 bases, with 25 bases between. In DNA form, the CDR3 reads TGTGCCAGCAGCTCAATCCTTACAGGGACTCATGGGGGCAATGAGCAGTTCTTC. Protein product: CASSSILTGTHGGNEQFF.

This chain connects TRBV10-3 to TRBJ2-7; 11 bases match TRBD2. From germline, CDR1 is ENHRY and CDR2 SYGVKD. J was trimmed by 4 bases and V by 6 bases; bases with no gene match: 8. The CDR3 length is 15 residues. CDR3 sequence reads: CAISPTSGGSYEQYV. The CDR3 nucleotides are TGTGCCATCAGCCCCACTAGCGGGGGAAGTTACGAGCAGTACGTC.

This clonotype was counted a few times. This rearrangement joins TRBV7-9 to TRBJ2-7, with TRBD1 matching 10 bases. The CDR3 totals 15 residues. Germline V gives CDR1 SEHNR, CDR2 FQNEAQ (reference sequence). Unmatched junction bases numbered 6, after V lost 5 bases and J lost 2 bases. The CDR3 DNA reads TGTGCCAGCAGCCCCGGGACAGGGGCCACCTACGAGCAGTACTTC. As protein: CASSPGTGATYEQYF.

This clonotype was counted at least ten times. The genes are TRBV7-2 and TRBJ1-2, with TRBD1 as a possible D gene (6 bases). Looked up from germline, CDR1 is SGHTA and CDR2 is FQGNSA. The CDR3 is 14 residues long. V shed 2 bases and J shed 8 bases, with 15 bases lying between them. Here the CDR3 reads CASSLRGTAGGYTF. CDR3 sequence (DNA): TGTGCCAGCAGCTTAAGGGGGACGGCGGGAGGCTACACCTTC.

This chain's CDR3 is CASSLDLAPVTGELFF. CDR3 nucleotide sequence: TGTGCCAGCAGCTTAGACCTAGCGCCGGTGACCGGGGAGCTGTTTTTT. The genes are TRBV7-2 and TRBJ2-2; maybe TRBD2 (6 bases). The V end lost 1 base, the J end lost 5 bases, and 14 bases lay between the germline ends. Per germline, CDR1 SGHTA and CDR2 FQGNSA. The CDR3 has 16 residues.

On this clonotype: The junction departs from germline at one end; a sequencing error may be responsible. The chain is built from TRBV7-2 and TRBJ2-3, with D unresolved. The CDR3 runs to 12 residues. CDR1 and CDR2 (germline): SGHTA, FQGNSA. CDR3 bases: TGTGCCAGCAGCTTAGTCCCAGATACGCAGAATTTT. Translation: CASSLVPDTQNF.

This clonotype was detected a few times. This chain uses TRBV6-2 or TRBV6-3 with TRBJ2-7, with D perhaps matching TRBD1 (5 bases). Germline CDR1 MNHEY, CDR2 SVGEGT. CDR3 length: 13 residues. V lost 2 bases, J lost 3 bases, and 8 bases lay in between. CDR3 nucleotides: TGTGCCAGCAGTTACAAGACAGACTACGAGCAGTACTTC. Its protein product is CASSYKTDYEQYF.

This clonotype was seen many times. The V and J genes are TRBV12-3 or TRBV12-4 and TRBJ2-5, with a tentative D call TRBD2 (5 bases). The CDR3 runs 14 residues. V lost 3 bases, J lost 5 bases, and 13 bases lay in between. CDR3 protein: CASSFVGELETQYF. CDR3 DNA: TGTGCCAGCAGTTTCGTTGGGGAGTTGGAGACCCAGTACTTC.

The chain combines TRBV19 with TRBJ2-7; D is ambiguous. The V gene lost 7 bases and the J gene lost 1 base, with 17 bases spanning the gap. Germline V gives CDR1 LNHDA, CDR2 SQIVND (reference sequence). This CDR3 has 15 amino acids. The CDR3 region is CASTASRSSSYEQYF. DNA of the CDR3: TGTGCCAGTACCGCCTCAAGGAGCAGTTCCTACGAGCAGTACTTC.

The V call is TRBV6-5, the J call TRBJ2-1; no firm D call. There are 15 residues in the CDR3. V dropped 2 bases and J dropped 0 bases, with 8 bases sitting between them. Looked up from germline, CDR1 is MNHEY and CDR2 is SVGAGI. For the CDR3, the DNA is TGTGCCAGCAGTTACGATCCAGGCTCCTACAATGAGCAGTTCTTC. It specifies CASSYDPGSYNEQFF.

The chain has TRBV24-1 and TRBJ1-1; perhaps TRBD1 as D (6 bases). Germline V CDR1 and CDR2: KGHDR, SFDVKD. V was trimmed by 4 bases and J by 11 bases, leaving 13 bases between them. CDR3 length: 12 residues. CDR3 sequence reads: CATSDSAQGAFF. DNA for the CDR3: TGTGCCACCAGTGACAGTGCCCAGGGGGCTTTCTTT.

This clonotype has more than one count but fewer than ten. This chain joins TRBV29-1 and TRBJ1-1, with TRBD1 matching 7 bases. The CDR3 runs 13 residues. The germline V gene encodes CDR1 SQVTM and CDR2 ANQGSEA. V gave up 4 bases and J gave up 4 bases; unmatched junction bases: 6. CDR3 bases: TGCAGCGTTGCACAGGGGTTGGGCACTGAAGCTTTCTTT. Its translation: CSVAQGLGTEAFF.

This clonotype was counted a few times. The chain couples TRBV6-6 to TRBJ2-1; 8 bases agree with TRBD2. CDR1 is MNHNY and CDR2 is SVGAGI in the germline V gene (reference sequence). J was trimmed by 8 bases and V by 5 bases; bases with no gene match: 14. The CDR3 extends over 16 amino acids. CDR3 nucleotide sequence: TGTGCCAGCAGTCCCTTCCGCGGGGGGTCTGGGGATGAGCAGTTCTTC. This encodes CASSPFRGGSGDEQFF.

This clonotype occurred many times. V and J are TRBV6-2 or TRBV6-3 and TRBJ1-5; perhaps TRBD1 as D (5 bases). The CDR3 sequence is 15 residues long. Trimming removed 7 bases at V and 3 bases at J, with 16 bases between. Germline V gene sequence: CDR1 MNHEY, CDR2 SVGEGT. CDR3 nucleotide sequence: TGTGCCAGCACCATGGGGGACGGTATCAATCAGCCCCAGCATTTT. It yields the protein CASTMGDGINQPQHF.